One and the same sample provided the 16 T cell receptor beta chains below, sequenced in a study of human T cells and chemical hapten exposure. MiXCR was run by TCRdb on the RACE reads, yielding one entry per CDR3 protein. The sample gives some 400,000 distinct CDR3 sequences, around 4.8% of which show up once; 2% to 2.5% is in the top ten. Time point described: patch test 1, 2 weeks after DPC sensitization. Treatment given: therapeutic diphenylcyclopropenone sensitization with weekly scalp DPC. The starting material was whole blood, obtained in connection with sensitization to the hapten diphenylcyclopropenone (DPC). All receptors come from a woman in her forties or fifties with alopecia areata. Some clones in this sample may be carry-over from other donors' samples.

This clonotype was observed at least ten times. The gene calls are TRBV20-1 and TRBJ2-4; a possible D gene is TRBD1 (6 bases). Germline CDR1 is DFQATT and CDR2 is SNEGSKA (reference sequence). Between the trimmed V and J ends, which lost 5 bases and 0 bases, there was a span of 11 bases. The CDR3 spans 14 residues. CDR3 in DNA: TGCAGTGCTGGGCACAGGGTAGCCAAAAACATTCAGTACTTC. It codes for CSAGHRVAKNIQYF.

The chain employs TRBV12-3 or TRBV12-4 and TRBJ1-1; D gene unclear. The CDR3 consists of 12 residues. V lost 6 bases and J 7 bases, leaving 12 bases between the germline ends. The DNA of the CDR3 is TGTGCCAGCAGCAGACTCCTCTATGAAGCTTTCTTT. Its translation is CASSRLLYEAFF.

The sample holds many counts of this clonotype. V usage is TRBV12-3 or TRBV12-4 and J usage is TRBJ2-1; TRBD2 might be the D (6 bases). The CDR3 is 14 amino acids. Trimming removed 6 bases at V and 8 bases at J, with 17 bases between. This chain's CDR3 is CASRKPGLTDEQFF. The CDR3 bases are TGTGCCAGCAGAAAACCGGGACTTACCGATGAGCAGTTCTTC.

The V call is TRBV7-8, the J call TRBJ1-6; 7 bases agree with TRBD1. With V trimmed by 2 bases and J by 11 bases, 12 bases remained unmatched. This CDR3 comprises 16 residues. Germline V gives CDR1 SGHVS, CDR2 FQNEAQ. CDR3 loop: CASSLLGGEVGAPLHF. The CDR3, as DNA: TGTGCCAGCAGCTTACTAGGGGGCGAGGTTGGAGCACCCCTCCACTTT.

This clonotype was recorded at least ten times. V is TRBV7-9 and J is TRBJ2-3, with D possibly matching TRBD2 (6 bases). Trimming shortened V by 4 bases and J by 0 bases, and 14 bases separated the two germline ends. CDR3 size: 16 residues. Germline V CDR1 and CDR2: SEHNR, FQNEAQ (reference sequence). CDR3 amino acids: CASSSSGTLSTDTQYF. The CDR3 nucleotides are TGTGCCAGCAGCTCATCCGGGACTCTGAGCACAGATACGCAGTATTTT.

This clonotype was observed many times. The genes are TRBV7-2 and TRBJ2-3, with D perhaps matching TRBD1 (5 bases). Trimming left V 5 bases short and J 1 base short, with 19 bases between. This CDR3 has 17 amino acids. CDR1 is SGHTA, CDR2 FQGNSA, per germline. CDR3 nucleotide sequence: TGTGCCAGCAGCGTCTACTCTAGGACAACGGGCACAGATACGCAGTATTTT. Its translation: CASSVYSRTTGTDTQYF.

The chain has TRBV4-1 and TRBJ1-2, with D hard to call. The germline CDR1 and CDR2 sequences are MGHRA and YSYEKL. This CDR3 has 15 amino acids. The V end lost 4 bases, the J end lost 3 bases, and 15 bases lay between the germline ends. The chain's CDR3 is CASSPDPDADYGYTF. The DNA of the CDR3 is TGCGCCAGCAGCCCAGATCCAGATGCGGACTATGGCTACACCTTC.

This clonotype was seen only a few times. V is TRBV18 and J is TRBJ1-1; D is unclear. V was trimmed by 1 base and J by 3 bases, leaving 12 bases between them. This CDR3 is built from 15 residues. Per the germline V gene, CDR1 is KGHSH and CDR2 is LQKENI. CDR3 protein: CASSPLPGSDTEAFF. DNA of the CDR3: TGTGCCAGCTCACCACTCCCGGGCTCGGACACTGAAGCTTTCTTT. Full variable domain (rest looked up from reference TRBV18 and TRBJ1-1): NAGVMQNPRHLVRRRGQEARLRCSPMKGHSHVYWYRQLPEEGLKFMVYLQKENIIDESGMPKERFSAEFPKEGPSILRIQQVVRGDSAAYFCASSPLPGSDTEAFFGQGTRLTVV.

The J gene is TRBJ2-7, the V gene TRBV11-2, with no clear D. The length of the CDR3 is 14 residues. The V gene lost 1 base and the J gene lost 4 bases, with 11 bases spanning the gap. Germline CDR1 SGHAT, CDR2 FQNNGV. Written as DNA, the CDR3 is TGTGCCAGCAGCTTAGGCGACAAAGGATACGAGCAGTACTTC. As protein: CASSLGDKGYEQYF.

This clonotype was recorded many times. The chain has TRBV24-1 and TRBJ1-2; D is perhaps TRBD1 (6 bases). CDR3 length: 13 amino acids. Germline CDR1 reads KGHDR; CDR2 reads SFDVKD. The V end lost 5 bases, the J end lost 3 bases, and 9 bases lay between the germline ends. This CDR3 reads CATSAGADYGYTF. As DNA, the CDR3 is TGTGCCACCAGTGCAGGGGCGGACTATGGCTACACCTTC.

V and J are TRBV18 and TRBJ1-3; 7 bases map to TRBD1. This CDR3 has 11 amino acids. Germline V gene data show CDR1 as KGHSH and CDR2 as LQKENI. J was trimmed by 16 bases and V by 2 bases; bases with no gene match: 5. DNA for the CDR3: TGTGCCAGCTCACCAAGCAAGGGGGCCTATTTT. This encodes CASSPSKGAYF.

This clonotype was counted ten times or more. The rearrangement links TRBV27 to TRBJ1-1, with TRBD1 as a possible D gene (5 bases). Trimming shortened V by 5 bases and J by 11 bases, and 12 bases separated the two germline ends. CDR1 is MNHEY, CDR2 SMNVEV, per germline (reference sequence). The CDR3 sequence is 11 residues long. CDR3 sequence (DNA): TGTGCCAGCAGTAAGGGGCGCTGGGCTTTCTTT. This gives the protein CASSKGRWAFF.

This clonotype has at least ten counts. The gene calls are TRBV6-5 and TRBJ1-6; 7 positions agree with TRBD1. The V segment lost 6 bases and the J segment 9 bases; nucleotides outside the gene matches: 5. CDR3 length equals 13 residues. CDR1 is MNHEY and CDR2 is SVGAGI in the germline V gene. The chain's CDR3 is CASRRQGPSPLHF. The CDR3 DNA follows: TGTGCCAGCAGAAGACAGGGACCTTCACCCCTCCACTTT.

This clonotype was picked up many times. V gene TRBV29-1 combines with J gene TRBJ2-7; 8 bases are shared with TRBD1. Unmatched junction bases numbered 6, after V lost 6 bases and J lost 2 bases. The CDR3 has 13 amino acids. CDR1 is SQVTM, CDR2 ANQGSEA, per germline. The CDR3 region is CSVGDRRAYEQYF. Written as DNA, the CDR3 is TGCAGCGTCGGGGACAGGCGGGCCTACGAGCAGTACTTC.

This clonotype was found many times. V gene TRBV27 combines with J gene TRBJ1-2; D might be TRBD1 (6 bases). CDR1 and CDR2 from the germline V gene are MNHEY and SMNVEV (reference sequence). The CDR3 runs to 16 residues. Deletions cut 11 bases from V and 6 bases from J, with 28 bases between. The CDR3 DNA reads TGTGCCCTCCCGGGCCACAGGGTTCATGTAAGAGATGGCTACACCTTC. This sequence encodes CALPGHRVHVRDGYTF.

This clonotype occurred many times. This rearrangement joins TRBV7-2 to TRBJ1-5, with D maybe TRBD1 (6 bases). Trimming shortened V by 1 base and J by 12 bases, and 7 bases separated the two germline ends. Per germline, CDR1 SGHTA and CDR2 FQGNSA. There are 11 residues in the CDR3. The CDR3 sequence: CASSLDRDQHF. The CDR3 DNA reads TGTGCCAGCAGCTTAGACAGGGACCAGCATTTT. The variable domain in full, with the rest retrieved from reference TRBV7-2 and TRBJ1-5, is GAGVSQSPSNKVTEKGKDVELRCDPISGHTALYWYRQSLGQGLEFLIYFQGNSAPDKSGLPSDRFSAERTGGSVSTLTIQRTQQEDSAVYLCASSLDRDQHFGDGTRLSIL.